This T cell receptor (beta chain) was sequenced during a study of T-cell reconstitution after alpha-beta-depleted transplantation in children. Unique molecular identifiers were used to barcode this TCRbeta library. One entry per CDR3 protein results from TCRdb running MiXCR on the PCR reads. Among some 830,000 distinct CDR3 sequences listed, 16% were seen once. With 5 bases removed from V and 0 bases from J, the gap between germline ends came to 8 bases. This CDR3 comprises 13 residues. Germline-derived CDR1 and CDR2 are DFQATT and SNEGSKA (reference sequence). Concerning this clonotype: Its target is not known.

The study's findings and limits: Most T-cell counts and diversity one year after the transplant came from T cells that were newly produced.

The sequence was obtained from a male patient aged 10-17 years who had a stem cell transplant for acute lymphoblastic leukemia, so the T cells may come from the graft donor. This chain uses TRBV20-1 with TRBJ2-1; D not resolved. The specimen comprised PBMCs, mostly from graft donor cells, sampled 360 days after TCRalphabeta/CD19-depleted stem cell transplant. CDR3 nucleotide sequence: TGCAGTGCTCAAGAGAGCTCCTACAATGAGCAGTTCTTC. This encodes CSAQESSYNEQFF.